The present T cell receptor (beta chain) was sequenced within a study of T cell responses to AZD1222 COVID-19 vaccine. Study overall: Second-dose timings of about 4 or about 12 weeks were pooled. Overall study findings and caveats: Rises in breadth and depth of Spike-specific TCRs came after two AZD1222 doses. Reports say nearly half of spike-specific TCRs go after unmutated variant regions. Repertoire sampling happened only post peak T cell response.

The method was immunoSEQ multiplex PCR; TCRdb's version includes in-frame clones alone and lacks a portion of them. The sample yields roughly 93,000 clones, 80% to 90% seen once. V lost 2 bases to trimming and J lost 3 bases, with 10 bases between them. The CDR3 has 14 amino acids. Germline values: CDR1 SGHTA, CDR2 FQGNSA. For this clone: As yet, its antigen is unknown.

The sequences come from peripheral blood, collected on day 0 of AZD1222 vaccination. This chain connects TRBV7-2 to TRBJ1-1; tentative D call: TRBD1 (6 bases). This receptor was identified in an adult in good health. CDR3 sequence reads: CASSLSPGDTEAFF. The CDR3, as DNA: TGTGCCAGCAGCTTATCCCCAGGGGACACTGAAGCTTTCTTT. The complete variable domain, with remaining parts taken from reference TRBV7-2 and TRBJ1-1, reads GAGVSQSPSNKVTEKGKDVELRCDPISGHTALYWYRQSLGQGLEFLIYFQGNSAPDKSGLPSDRFSAERTGGSVSTLTIQRTQQEDSAVYLCASSLSPGDTEAFFGQGTRLTVV.